This T cell receptor (beta chain) was identified during a study of T cell repertoires in aging, cancer and after chemotherapy. Study-wide background: Approximately 8 million TCR reads were in the whole dataset.

TCR beta rearrangements were amplified from peripheral blood genomic DNA. The CDR3 runs to 14 residues. Trimming removed 4 bases at V and 2 bases at J, with 12 bases between. Germline V CDR1 and CDR2: KGHSH, LQKENI. TRB rearrangements spanning V, D and J were amplified using mixed TRB-A/B primers. Each CDR3 protein is one row after TCRdb ran MiXCR on the multiplex PCR reads. This table has around 9,300 distinct CDR3 sequences, more than 20% appearing once. This clonotype occurred a few times. V gene TRBV18 combines with J gene TRBJ2-7; no firm D call. The sample taken for sequencing was blood. The receptor was isolated from a human donor with a blood cancer. The donor label of this sample is uncertain. In DNA form, the CDR3 reads TGTGCCAGCTCACTTAAAACGTCCCCCTACGAGCAGTACTTC. This translates into CASSLKTSPYEQYF.